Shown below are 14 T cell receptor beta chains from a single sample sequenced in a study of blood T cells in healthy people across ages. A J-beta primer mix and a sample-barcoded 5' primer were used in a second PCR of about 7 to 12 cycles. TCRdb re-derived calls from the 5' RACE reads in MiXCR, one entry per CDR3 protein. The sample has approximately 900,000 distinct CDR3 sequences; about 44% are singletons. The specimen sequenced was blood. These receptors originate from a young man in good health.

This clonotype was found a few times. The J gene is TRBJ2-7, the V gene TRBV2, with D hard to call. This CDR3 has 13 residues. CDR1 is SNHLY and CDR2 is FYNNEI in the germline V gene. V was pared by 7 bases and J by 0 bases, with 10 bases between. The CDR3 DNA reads TGTGCCAGCACCGACCCCCTCTCCTACGAGCAGTACTTC. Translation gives CASTDPLSYEQYF.

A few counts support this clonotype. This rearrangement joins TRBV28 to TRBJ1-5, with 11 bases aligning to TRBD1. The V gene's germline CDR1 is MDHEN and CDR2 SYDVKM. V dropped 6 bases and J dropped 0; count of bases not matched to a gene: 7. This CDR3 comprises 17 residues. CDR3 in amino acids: CASRIGTGGYSNQPQHF. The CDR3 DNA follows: TGTGCCAGCAGAATCGGGACAGGGGGTTATAGCAATCAGCCCCAGCATTTT.

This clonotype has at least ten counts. The CDR3 loop reads CSEVGGSGTDTQYF. In nucleotides, the CDR3 is TGCAGCGAGGTTGGCGGGTCTGGCACAGATACGCAGTATTTT. The J gene is TRBJ2-3, the V gene TRBV29-1; possibly TRBD2 for D (5 bases). Trimming removed 7 bases from V and 1 base from J, with 15 bases in between. Germline V gene sequence: CDR1 SQVTM, CDR2 ANQGSEA. The CDR3 consists of 14 residues.

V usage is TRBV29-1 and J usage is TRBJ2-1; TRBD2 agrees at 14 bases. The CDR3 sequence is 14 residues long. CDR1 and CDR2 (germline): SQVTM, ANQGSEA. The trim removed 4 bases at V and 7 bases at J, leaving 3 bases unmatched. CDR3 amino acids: CSVGTSGGRNEQFF. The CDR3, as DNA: TGCAGCGTTGGGACTAGCGGGGGGCGAAATGAGCAGTTCTTC.

CDR3 sequence reads: CASGTGPYEQYF. The DNA of the CDR3 is TGTGCCAGCGGGACAGGGCCCTACGAGCAGTACTTC. The chain is built from TRBV14 and TRBJ2-7, with 9 nucleotides matching TRBD1. J gave up 2 bases and V 8 bases, and 1 base lay outside the gene matches. The length of the CDR3 is 12 residues. CDR1 and CDR2 (germline): SGHDN, FVKESK.

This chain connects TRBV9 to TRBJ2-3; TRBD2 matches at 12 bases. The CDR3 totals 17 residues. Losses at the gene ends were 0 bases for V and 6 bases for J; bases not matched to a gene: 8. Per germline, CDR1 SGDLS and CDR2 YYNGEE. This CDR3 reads CASSVGLAGDPWDTQYF. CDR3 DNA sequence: TGTGCCAGCAGCGTAGGACTAGCGGGGGACCCCTGGGATACGCAGTATTTT. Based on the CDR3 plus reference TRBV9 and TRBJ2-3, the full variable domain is DSGVTQTPKHLITATGQRVTLRCSPRSGDLSVYWYQQSLDQGLQFLIQYYNGEERAKGNILERFSAQQFPDLHSELNLSSLELGDSALYFCASSVGLAGDPWDTQYFGPGTRLTVL.

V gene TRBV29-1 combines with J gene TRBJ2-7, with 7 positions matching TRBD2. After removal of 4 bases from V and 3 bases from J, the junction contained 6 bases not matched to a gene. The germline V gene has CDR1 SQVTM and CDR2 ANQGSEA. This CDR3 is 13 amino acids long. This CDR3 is CSVGGSGGYEQYF. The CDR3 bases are TGCAGCGTTGGGGGGTCGGGGGGCTACGAGCAGTACTTC.

This CDR3 is CAISGDRDEQYF. The CDR3 region has the DNA TGTGCCATCTCGGGGGACAGGGACGAGCAGTACTTC. This chain joins TRBV10-3 and TRBJ2-7; 9 positions match TRBD1. Looked up from germline, CDR1 is ENHRY and CDR2 is SYGVKD. Trimming took 8 bases from V and 5 from J; bases not matched to a gene: 4. The CDR3 loop spans 12 amino acids.

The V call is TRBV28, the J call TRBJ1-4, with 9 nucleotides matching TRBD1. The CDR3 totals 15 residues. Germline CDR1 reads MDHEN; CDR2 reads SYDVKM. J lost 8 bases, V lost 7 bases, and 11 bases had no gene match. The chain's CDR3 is CASKTGGGYIEKLFF. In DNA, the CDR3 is TGTGCCAGCAAAACAGGGGGCGGCTATATCGAAAAACTGTTTTTT. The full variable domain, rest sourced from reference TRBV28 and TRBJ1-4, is DVKVTQSSRYLVKRTGEKVFLECVQDMDHENMFWYRQDPGLGLRLIYFSYDVKMKEKGDIPEGYSVSREKKERFSLILESASTNQTSMYLCASKTGGGYIEKLFFGSGTQLSVL.

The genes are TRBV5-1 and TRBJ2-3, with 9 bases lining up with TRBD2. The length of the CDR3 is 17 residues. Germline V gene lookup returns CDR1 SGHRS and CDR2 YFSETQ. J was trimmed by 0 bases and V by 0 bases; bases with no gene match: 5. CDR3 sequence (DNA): TGCGCCAGCAGCTTGGCCAGCGGGGGGATCAGCACAGATACGCAGTATTTT. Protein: CASSLASGGISTDTQYF.

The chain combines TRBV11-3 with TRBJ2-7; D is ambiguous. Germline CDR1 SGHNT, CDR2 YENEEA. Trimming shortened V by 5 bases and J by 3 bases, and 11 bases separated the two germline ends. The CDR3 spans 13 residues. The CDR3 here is CASSARTFYEQYF. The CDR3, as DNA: TGTGCCAGCAGCGCGCGTACTTTCTACGAGCAGTACTTC.

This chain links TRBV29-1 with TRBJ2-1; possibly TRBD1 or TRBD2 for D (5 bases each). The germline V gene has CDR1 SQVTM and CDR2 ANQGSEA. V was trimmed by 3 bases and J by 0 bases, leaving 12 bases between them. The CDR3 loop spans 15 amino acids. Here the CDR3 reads CSVEGEPSSYNEQFF. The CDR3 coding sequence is TGCAGCGTTGAGGGGGAACCCAGCTCCTACAATGAGCAGTTCTTC.

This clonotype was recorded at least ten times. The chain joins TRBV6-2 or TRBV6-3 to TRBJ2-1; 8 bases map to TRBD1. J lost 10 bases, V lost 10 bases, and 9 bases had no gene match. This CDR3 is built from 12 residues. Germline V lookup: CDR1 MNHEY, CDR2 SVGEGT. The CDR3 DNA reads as TGTGCCACCGAACAGGGGGTGGGGGAGCAGTTCTTC. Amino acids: CATEQGVGEQFF.

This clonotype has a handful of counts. This CDR3 is CASSQVSTAHEQYF. CDR3 DNA sequence: TGTGCCAGCAGCCAAGTTTCTACAGCCCACGAGCAGTACTTC. The V and J genes are TRBV3-1 and TRBJ2-7; no clear D gene. The V gene's germline CDR1 is LGHDT and CDR2 YNNKEL (reference sequence). Trimming cost V 1 base and J 5 bases, with 12 bases left between them. The CDR3 totals 14 residues.